The 25 T cell receptor beta chains listed next were all sequenced from one sample in a study of early T cells in non-severe SARS-CoV-2 infection (dated by TCRdb to the early 2020s). The library was made by 5' RACE. Sequenced on a NextSeq 500. TCRdb cleaned the public reads at Q25 with fastp, built clones with MiXCR and kept in-frame beta chains. Rows merge per CDR3 protein into single entries with the most common DNA and genes. A total of 75,000 to 100,000 distinct CDR3 sequences appear in this sample, 15% to 20% of them only once. The leading ten clones occupy around 1.3% of the sample. The specimen was whole blood. The receptors here all came from an adult who was a healthcare worker with PCR-confirmed SARS-CoV-2 infection or an uninfected control (not recorded which).

V is TRBV19 and J is TRBJ1-5; the match to TRBD1 covers 8 bases. The CDR3 is 15 residues long. J lost 5 bases, V lost 1 base, and 4 bases had no gene match. Germline CDR1 and CDR2: LNHDA and SQIVND (reference sequence). This CDR3 reads CASSIGQGFHQPQHF. The CDR3 DNA reads TGTGCCAGTAGTATAGGACAGGGGTTTCATCAGCCCCAGCATTTT.

The J gene is TRBJ1-6, the V gene TRBV2; 7 bases fit TRBD1. Unmatched junction bases numbered 4, after V lost 2 bases and J lost 9 bases. The CDR3 runs to 14 residues. Germline assignment: CDR1 SNHLY and CDR2 FYNNEI. DNA of the CDR3: TGTGCCAGCAGTGAAATACAGGGGAGTTCACCCCTCCACTTT. Protein product: CASSEIQGSSPLHF.

The rearrangement joins TRBV12-3 or TRBV12-4 to TRBJ1-2, with TRBD1 matching over 9 bases. The CDR3 consists of 13 residues. Germline trimming cut 2 bases from V and 6 bases from J; bases unmatched to any gene: 1. The CDR3 DNA follows: TGTGCCAGCAGTTTACGGACAGGGGATGGCTACACCTTC. Protein sequence: CASSLRTGDGYTF.

The CDR3 nucleotides read TGTGCCAGCAGGGATACAGGGGGCGAGCAGTACTTC. Encoded protein: CASRDTGGEQYF. The V call is TRBV28, the J call TRBJ2-7; 8 bases are shared with TRBD1. J lost 6 bases, V lost 6 bases, and 4 bases had no gene match. Per the germline V gene, CDR1 is MDHEN and CDR2 is SYDVKM. The CDR3 totals 12 residues.

The CDR3 DNA sequence: TGTGCCAGCCGCCGGCCGAACACTGAAGCTTTCTTT. The encoded protein is CASRRPNTEAFF. This sequence joins TRBV6-2 or TRBV6-3 and TRBJ1-1, with D unclear. CDR3 length: 12 amino acids. The V gene lost 8 bases and the J gene lost 1 base, with 8 bases spanning the gap. Germline lookup yields CDR1 MNHEY and CDR2 SVGEGT.

This clonotype showed up just a few times. The V call is TRBV3-1, the J call TRBJ2-7, with D unresolved. The V end lost 0 bases, the J end lost 1 base, and 10 bases lay between the germline ends. Germline-derived CDR1 and CDR2 are LGHDT and YNNKEL (reference sequence). The CDR3 is 15 residues long. CDR3 amino acids: CASSQEAQPSYEQYF. CDR3 coding DNA: TGTGCCAGCAGCCAAGAGGCACAGCCTTCCTACGAGCAGTACTTC.

At least ten counts were recorded for this clonotype. For the CDR3, the DNA is TGCAGCGTCCCGACTAGCGGTGAGCAGTTCTTC. Translated, it gives CSVPTSGEQFF. The J gene is TRBJ2-1, the V gene TRBV29-1; 9 bases line up with TRBD2. The trim removed 6 bases at V and 9 bases at J, leaving 3 bases unmatched. Looked up from germline, CDR1 is SQVTM and CDR2 is ANQGSEA. This CDR3 has 11 residues.

The genes are TRBV14 and TRBJ1-2; no firm D call. This CDR3 contains 15 residues. Trimming removed 3 bases at V and 1 base at J, with 12 bases between. Germline CDR1 is SGHDN and CDR2 is FVKESK. CDR3 coding DNA: TGTGCCAGCAGCCACCAAGCCAGTTTTAACTATGGCTACACCTTC. Translation: CASSHQASFNYGYTF.

The genes are TRBV28 and TRBJ2-1; TRBD2 matches 7 bases. Germline lookup yields CDR1 MDHEN and CDR2 SYDVKM. The J segment lost 5 bases and the V segment lost 5 bases, leaving 9 bases of the junction unmatched. The CDR3 spans 15 residues. CDR3 in DNA: TGTGCCAGCAGTCAATTCGTGGGAGGGAACAATGAGCAGTTCTTC. The encoded protein is CASSQFVGGNNEQFF.

Concerning this clonotype: At one end, the junction sequence differs from germline, possibly due to a read error. V and J are TRBV7-9 and TRBJ2-3, with TRBD2 identical over 11 bases. Germline loops: CDR1 SEHNR, CDR2 FQNEAQ (reference sequence). The CDR3 spans 16 residues. Written as DNA, the CDR3 is TGTGCCAGCAGCTCCTATAGCGGGAGGGGCACAAATACGCAGTATTTT. It codes for CASSSYSGRGTNTQYF.

The chain joins TRBV11-3 to TRBJ2-1; 12 bases map to TRBD2. The CDR3 consists of 15 residues. Germline CDR1 SGHNT, CDR2 YENEEA. After removal of 5 bases from V and 6 bases from J, the junction contained 5 bases not matched to a gene. The CDR3 protein is CASSLLAGGGNEQFF. CDR3 nucleotide sequence: TGTGCCAGCAGCCTGCTAGCGGGGGGGGGCAATGAGCAGTTCTTC.

In DNA form, the CDR3 reads TGCAGCGTAGTCATCATCCGGACTCGGCAGTATTTT. Protein: CSVVIIRTRQYF. This chain joins TRBV29-1 and TRBJ2-3, with D perhaps TRBD2 (5 bases). The CDR3 extends over 12 amino acids. Trimming removed 6 bases at V and 11 bases at J, with 18 bases between. Germline assignment: CDR1 SQVTM and CDR2 ANQGSEA.

As for this clonotype: Being one base from a much bigger clone, this may be a read error. The chain recombines TRBV28 with TRBJ2-7; D is perhaps TRBD2 (6 bases). This CDR3 has 13 amino acids. Per germline, CDR1 MDHEN and CDR2 SYDVKM. The CDR3 sequence is CATSSAKDYKQYF. In nucleotides, the CDR3 is TGTGCCACCTCTAGCGCAAAGGACTACAAGCAGTACTTC.

The chain links TRBV3-1 to TRBJ2-3; no clear D gene. The CDR3 length is 12 residues. Germline loops: CDR1 LGHDT, CDR2 YNNKEL (reference sequence). Trimming stripped 1 base from V and 2 bases from J, with 1 base between. CDR3 sequence reads: CASSQATDTQYF. CDR3 DNA: TGTGCCAGCAGCCAAGCCACAGATACGCAGTATTTT.

This clonotype was detected a few times. The rearrangement joins TRBV7-2 to TRBJ2-1; 10 bases are shared with TRBD2. Germline CDR1 and CDR2: SGHTA and FQGNSA. The CDR3 spans 15 residues. The junction had 7 bases not matched to a gene; V was cut back by 5 bases and J by 6 bases. The DNA for the CDR3 is TGTGCCAGCAGCCCGACTAGCGGGTCGTTCAATGAGCAGTTCTTC. Protein product: CASSPTSGSFNEQFF.

This clonotype was observed many times. The DNA for the CDR3 is TGTGCCAGCAGTGATGTTAAGGGACAGAAAGAGACCCAGTACTTC. Residues: CASSDVKGQKETQYF. The V gene is TRBV5-4, the J gene TRBJ2-5; TRBD1 matches at 7 bases. This CDR3 is built from 15 residues. With 5 bases clipped from V and 3 bases from J, the junction kept 10 bases outside the gene matches. CDR1 is SGHNT, CDR2 YYREEE, per germline (reference sequence).

V usage is TRBV9 and J usage is TRBJ1-1; D is perhaps TRBD1 (6 bases). The ends were cut back, 4 bases at V and 3 bases at J, with 16 bases in the middle. The CDR3 runs 15 residues. Per germline, CDR1 SGDLS and CDR2 YYNGEE. CDR3 DNA sequence: TGTGCCAGCAGCATCCGACCGGGACATGACACTGAAGCTTTCTTT. It codes for CASSIRPGHDTEAFF.

V usage is TRBV18 and J usage is TRBJ2-3; D remains ambiguous. CDR1 and CDR2 from the germline V gene are KGHSH and LQKENI. V shed 2 bases and J shed 0 bases, with 6 bases lying between them. This CDR3 region has 14 residues. The CDR3 here is CASSPGVSTDTQYF. The CDR3 nucleotides are TGTGCCAGCTCACCAGGGGTTAGCACAGATACGCAGTATTTT.

This clonotype occurred a few times. The V and J genes are TRBV6-6 and TRBJ2-7; 9 bases line up with TRBD2. This CDR3 contains 14 residues. The J segment lost 7 bases and the V segment lost 6 bases, leaving 10 bases of the junction unmatched. Germline V gives CDR1 MNHNY, CDR2 SVGAGI (reference sequence). This chain's CDR3 is CASSLSGGQPEQYF. The CDR3 DNA reads as TGTGCCAGCAGCCTTAGCGGGGGCCAACCGGAGCAGTACTTC.

The chain joins TRBV29-1 to TRBJ2-7; D is unclear. Trimming left V 4 bases short and J 6 bases short, with 16 bases between. The germline V gene has CDR1 SQVTM and CDR2 ANQGSEA. CDR3 length equals 13 residues. CDR3 sequence reads: CSVGPARGSEQYF. The CDR3 DNA sequence: TGCAGCGTTGGGCCCGCCCGTGGTTCCGAGCAGTACTTC.

The chain carries TRBV13 and TRBJ1-2, with a weak D call TRBD1 (5 bases). Per the germline V gene, CDR1 is PRHDT and CDR2 is FYEKMQ (reference sequence). CDR3 length: 13 residues. Trimming left V 5 bases short and J 4 bases short, with 11 bases between. The CDR3 sequence: CASSPLQGYGYTF. The CDR3 nucleotides read TGTGCCAGCAGCCCCTTGCAGGGCTATGGCTACACCTTC.

CDR3 region: CSVGTGAHDEQFF. DNA of the CDR3: TGCAGCGTCGGGACAGGGGCCCACGATGAGCAGTTCTTC. The rearrangement links TRBV29-1 to TRBJ2-1, with 10 bases that match TRBD1. V shed 6 bases, J shed 8 bases, and the junction held 7 bases outside the gene matches. The length of the CDR3 is 13 residues. CDR1 is SQVTM and CDR2 is ANQGSEA in the germline V gene.

The CDR3 region has the DNA TGTGCCTGGAGTGTATATCTGTTCGAAGACACCGGAGAGGGGGATACGCAGTATTTT. As protein: CAWSVYLFEDTGEGDTQYF. The V and J genes are TRBV30 and TRBJ2-3; TRBD1 or TRBD2 may be the D gene (5 bases each). The CDR3 loop spans 19 amino acids. Germline V lookup: CDR1 GTSNPN, CDR2 SVGIG (reference sequence). The V gene lost 0 bases and the J gene lost 6 bases, with 28 bases spanning the gap.

This chain uses TRBV29-1 with TRBJ2-5; D remains ambiguous. The CDR3 runs 11 residues. The V end was cut by 6 bases, the J end by 5 bases, with 10 bases between. Germline-derived CDR1 and CDR2 are SQVTM and ANQGSEA. The CDR3 DNA reads TGCAGCGTAAGGGTTGGGGAGACCCAGTACTTC. Protein: CSVRVGETQYF.

There are a few counts of this clonotype. The rearrangement links TRBV28 to TRBJ2-2; 8 bases are a match to TRBD1. Looked up from germline, CDR1 is MDHEN and CDR2 is SYDVKM. V dropped 6 bases and J dropped 5; count of bases not matched to a gene: 11. CDR3 length: 16 amino acids. The CDR3 nucleotides are TGTGCCAGCAGCCTACAGGGGGTAATTAGAACCGGGGAGCTGTTTTTT. Its protein product is CASSLQGVIRTGELFF.